The 32 T cell receptor beta chains below all came from one sample that was sequenced in a study of blood T cell repertoires in COVID-19. Profiled with immunoSEQ multiplex PCR; TCRdb holds only in-frame clones, not every one. The sample lists more than 60,000 clones; approximately 74% were seen once. Sequences were obtained from peripheral blood. The source is a human donor with acute or convalescent COVID-19. The donor label of this sample is uncertain.

This clone was observed a handful of times. CDR3 loop: CATSPRPAGDPADTQYF. The CDR3 nucleotides are TGTGCCACCAGTCCAAGGCCAGCGGGAGATCCCGCAGATACGCAGTATTTT. The chain combines TRBV24-1 with TRBJ2-3; 8 nucleotides align to TRBD2. Unmatched junction bases numbered 14, after V lost 6 bases and J lost 4 bases. In germline, CDR1 is KGHDR, CDR2 SFDVKD. The CDR3 runs to 17 residues.

The chain has TRBV19 and TRBJ2-7; 8 bases align to TRBD1. J gave up 6 bases and V 0 bases, and 13 bases lay outside the gene matches. Germline V gene sequence: CDR1 LNHDA, CDR2 SQIVND (reference sequence). The CDR3 runs 17 residues. CDR3 DNA sequence: TGTGCCAGTAGTATAGAAGGGCCGGGACAGGCACTTGTCGAGCAGTACTTC. This codes for CASSIEGPGQALVEQYF.

The rearrangement links TRBV11-2 to TRBJ1-1; TRBD1 aligns across 9 bases. Per the germline V gene, CDR1 is SGHAT and CDR2 is FQNNGV. The CDR3 contains 14 residues. V was pared by 5 bases and J by 6 bases, with 7 bases of the junction left unmatched. The DNA for the CDR3 is TGTGCCAGCAGCAGGGACAGGGCCTCCTCTGAAGCTTTCTTT. This translates into CASSRDRASSEAFF.

This clone was seen more than once but under ten times. V is TRBV4-3 and J is TRBJ1-2; D gene ambiguous. The V end was cut by 0 bases, the J end by 8 bases, with 13 bases between. The length of the CDR3 is 14 residues. Germline CDR1 and CDR2: LGHNA and YSLEER. CDR3 coding DNA: TGCGCCAGCAGCCAAGACGGGGTGTGGGCAGGCTACACCTTC. Its translation: CASSQDGVWAGYTF.

The chain joins TRBV5-1 to TRBJ1-1; possibly TRBD1 for D (6 bases). Deletions cut 0 bases from V and 2 bases from J, with 11 bases between. Germline V lookup: CDR1 SGHRS, CDR2 YFSETQ. This CDR3 comprises 15 residues. In nucleotides, the CDR3 is TGCGCCAGCAGCTTGGTGGGCAGGGGTAACACTGAAGCTTTCTTT. Translated, it gives CASSLVGRGNTEAFF.

The chain carries TRBV24-1 and TRBJ1-1; D is unclear. The CDR3 sequence is 12 residues long. Germline assignment: CDR1 KGHDR and CDR2 SFDVKD. The V and J ends lost 6 bases and 1 base respectively, with 5 bases between them. Here the CDR3 reads CATSRGNTEAFF. The DNA of the CDR3 is TGTGCCACCAGTCGAGGGAACACTGAAGCTTTCTTT.

This chain uses TRBV7-2 with TRBJ1-2; D remains unclear. Trimming cost V 1 base and J 8 bases, with 14 bases left between them. Germline loops: CDR1 SGHTA, CDR2 FQGNSA. The CDR3 has 14 residues. The CDR3 spells CASSLGQFSGGYTF. CDR3 nucleotide sequence: TGTGCCAGCAGCTTAGGGCAATTTTCGGGAGGCTACACCTTC.

This chain links TRBV28 with TRBJ1-1; D unresolved. The CDR3 loop spans 15 amino acids. The ends were cut back, 1 base at V and 1 base at J, with 10 bases in the middle. The germline CDR1 and CDR2 sequences are MDHEN and SYDVKM. The CDR3 DNA follows: TGTGCCAGCAGTTTATACAGCATCCAGAACACTGAAGCTTTCTTT. Encoded protein: CASSLYSIQNTEAFF. The full variable domain, its missing parts supplied by reference TRBV28 and TRBJ1-1, is DVKVTQSSRYLVKRTGEKVFLECVQDMDHENMFWYRQDPGLGLRLIYFSYDVKMKEKGDIPEGYSVSREKKERFSLILESASTNQTSMYLCASSLYSIQNTEAFFGQGTRLTVV.

The rearrangement uses TRBV7-2 and TRBJ2-7, with D unresolved. Per germline, CDR1 SGHTA and CDR2 FQGNSA. There are 14 residues in the CDR3. V was pared by 7 bases and J by 7 bases, with 20 bases between. CDR3 sequence reads: CASKPSDGSGEQYF. The CDR3 DNA sequence: TGTGCCAGCAAACCGAGCGATGGTTCCGGGGAGCAGTACTTC.

V usage is TRBV2 and J usage is TRBJ1-1; 7 positions agree with TRBD1. Losses at the gene ends were 6 bases for V and 0 bases for J; bases not matched to a gene: 4. Germline V lookup: CDR1 SNHLY, CDR2 FYNNEI. CDR3 length equals 14 residues. CDR3 bases: TGTGCCAGCAGACGGGACAGAGTGAACACTGAAGCTTTCTTT. Its translation is CASRRDRVNTEAFF.

The rearrangement links TRBV28 to TRBJ1-1; 7 bases agree with TRBD1. The CDR3 is 14 amino acids. Germline V gene data show CDR1 as MDHEN and CDR2 as SYDVKM. V lost 5 bases, J lost 5 bases, and 8 bases stayed unmatched. CDR3 protein: CASSPTTGWTEAFF. The CDR3 DNA follows: TGTGCCAGCAGTCCGACGACAGGGTGGACTGAAGCTTTCTTT. Full variable domain (rest looked up from reference TRBV28 and TRBJ1-1): DVKVTQSSRYLVKRTGEKVFLECVQDMDHENMFWYRQDPGLGLRLIYFSYDVKMKEKGDIPEGYSVSREKKERFSLILESASTNQTSMYLCASSPTTGWTEAFFGQGTRLTVV.

This clone showed up just a few times. The chain employs TRBV6-1 and TRBJ2-2; no reliable D call. The germline gives CDR1 MNHNS, CDR2 SASEGT. Deletions cut 3 bases from V and 2 bases from J, with 4 bases between. The length of the CDR3 is 13 residues. CDR3 loop: CASSDPNTGELFF. The CDR3 DNA sequence: TGTGCCAGCAGTGACCCAAACACCGGGGAGCTGTTTTTT.

This clone was counted only a few times. This rearrangement joins TRBV5-6 to TRBJ2-3, with TRBD2 matching 10 bases. J lost 1 base, V lost 4 bases, and 12 bases had no gene match. Germline-derived CDR1 and CDR2 are SGHDT and YYEEEE. The CDR3 is made up of 18 amino acids. In nucleotides, the CDR3 is TGTGCCAGCAGCCTTTCTTATAGCGGGAGGCTCCGCACAGATACGCAGTATTTT. This codes for CASSLSYSGRLRTDTQYF.

J is TRBJ2-3 and V is TRBV7-2, with D tentatively TRBD1 (6 bases). V was clipped by 5 bases and J by 6 bases, with 24 bases between them. Germline lookup yields CDR1 SGHTA and CDR2 FQGNSA. This CDR3 contains 17 residues. CDR3 DNA sequence: TGTGCCAGCAGCCCTTCCGGGTGGGACACCAAGGGGGATACGCAGTATTTT. Translation gives CASSPSGWDTKGDTQYF.

The chain links TRBV12-3 or TRBV12-4 to TRBJ2-3, with D possibly being TRBD2 (5 bases). The V gene lost 5 bases and the J gene lost 6 bases, with 9 bases spanning the gap. This CDR3 is 12 amino acids long. Here the CDR3 reads CASSRTGDTQYF. The DNA for the CDR3 is TGTGCCAGCAGTCGGACGGGGGATACGCAGTATTTT.

This clone has more than one count but fewer than ten. The chain is built from TRBV6-2 or TRBV6-3 and TRBJ1-4, with a tentative D call TRBD1 (6 bases). The V gene lost 2 bases and the J gene lost 15 bases, with 13 bases spanning the gap. The germline gives CDR1 MNHEY, CDR2 SVGEGT. The CDR3 loop spans 12 amino acids. The CDR3 DNA is TGTGCCAGCAGTTACCCGGACAGTGTCATGTTTTTT. The encoded protein is CASSYPDSVMFF.

This clone was seen more than once but under ten times. The gene calls are TRBV7-8 and TRBJ2-2, with 8 bases aligning to TRBD2. CDR1 is SGHVS and CDR2 is FQNEAQ in the germline V gene. The CDR3 loop spans 16 amino acids. Losses at the gene ends were 0 bases for V and 0 bases for J; bases not matched to a gene: 0. The CDR3 is CASSLARGANTGELFF. Written as DNA, the CDR3 is TGTGCCAGCAGCTTAGCGCGGGGGGCGAACACCGGGGAGCTGTTTTTT.

A few counts support this clone. The V and J genes are TRBV2 and TRBJ1-1, with 7 bases matching TRBD1. This CDR3 is 14 amino acids long. Per the germline V gene, CDR1 is SNHLY and CDR2 is FYNNEI. The junction had 8 bases not matched to a gene; V was cut back by 5 bases and J by 5 bases. The CDR3 loop is CASSFTGALTEAFF. CDR3 DNA sequence: TGTGCCAGCAGTTTCACAGGGGCCCTAACTGAAGCTTTCTTT.

This clone was seen a handful of times. The chain couples TRBV7-9 to TRBJ2-1; TRBD1 might be the D (6 bases). Germline CDR1 and CDR2: SEHNR and FQNEAQ (reference sequence). V lost 5 bases to trimming and J lost 10 bases, with 27 bases between them. The CDR3 loop spans 17 amino acids. The chain's CDR3 is CASSLERGRAGASEQFF. The CDR3 DNA is TGTGCCAGCAGCCTGGAGAGGGGCAGGGCAGGGGCGAGCGAGCAGTTCTTC. Combining the CDR3 with reference TRBV7-9 and TRBJ2-1 gives the whole variable domain DTGVSQNPRHKITKRGQNVTFRCDPISEHNRLYWYRQTLGQGPEFLTYFQNEAQLEKSRLLSDRFSAERPKGSFSTLEIQRTEQGDSAMYLCASSLERGRAGASEQFFGPGTRLTVL.

This chain uses TRBV24-1 with TRBJ2-1; TRBD2 matches at 9 bases. Germline trimming cut 0 bases from V and 2 bases from J; bases unmatched to any gene: 4. This CDR3 region has 17 residues. The germline V gene encodes CDR1 KGHDR and CDR2 SFDVKD. CDR3 in amino acids: CATSDLSSGSPYNEQFF. CDR3 nucleotides: TGTGCCACCAGTGATTTGAGTAGCGGGAGCCCCTACAATGAGCAGTTCTTC.

The chain carries TRBV6-5 and TRBJ1-1, with D hard to call. This CDR3 contains 12 residues. The germline V gene encodes CDR1 MNHEY and CDR2 SVGAGI. Trimming took 7 bases from V and 7 from J, leaving 13 bases between them. The CDR3 reads CASKGGKFEAFF. In DNA form, the CDR3 reads TGTGCCAGCAAGGGAGGTAAATTTGAAGCTTTCTTT.

CDR3 DNA sequence: TGTGCCAGCAGTCGGGCGGGGGCCTACGAGCAGTACTTC. As protein: CASSRAGAYEQYF. The chain recombines TRBV6-5 with TRBJ2-7, with 7 positions matching TRBD2. The CDR3 has 13 amino acids. The junction had 3 bases not matched to a gene; V was cut back by 5 bases and J by 2 bases. Germline V lookup: CDR1 MNHEY, CDR2 SVGAGI.

J is TRBJ1-6 and V is TRBV29-1; TRBD1 agrees at 7 bases. The CDR3 is 12 amino acids. Germline CDR1 is SQVTM and CDR2 is ANQGSEA. V trimming: 6 bases; J trimming: 7 bases; junction bases outside the gene matches: 3. In DNA, the CDR3 is TGCAGCGTCCAACAGGGGAATTCACCCCTCCACTTT. This codes for CSVQQGNSPLHF.

J is TRBJ1-5 and V is TRBV9; 7 bases line up with TRBD1. This CDR3 comprises 14 residues. Trimming removed 4 bases from V and 7 bases from J; junction bases left unmatched: 8. Germline-derived CDR1 and CDR2 are SGDLS and YYNGEE. CDR3 in DNA: TGTGCCAGCAGCTTACAGGGGACTGGGCAGCCCCAGCATTTT. Amino acids: CASSLQGTGQPQHF.

The chain is built from TRBV6-2 or TRBV6-3 and TRBJ1-1, with 8 bases identical to TRBD1. Unmatched junction bases numbered 6, after V lost 5 bases and J lost 1 base. CDR1 and CDR2 from the germline V gene are MNHEY and SVGEGT. This CDR3 comprises 15 residues. This CDR3 is CASSPRDRPNTEAFF. The CDR3 DNA follows: TGTGCCAGCAGTCCGCGGGACAGGCCGAACACTGAAGCTTTCTTT.

J is TRBJ1-4 and V is TRBV2; 9 nucleotides match TRBD1. CDR1 and CDR2 (germline): SNHLY, FYNNEI. The V gene end was trimmed by 4 bases and the J gene end by 7 bases; junction bases not matched to a gene: 4. The CDR3 runs to 14 residues. The CDR3 DNA reads TGTGCCAGCAGTGGGGGACAGGGAACTGAAAAACTGTTTTTT. This gives the protein CASSGGQGTEKLFF.

The chain recombines TRBV2 with TRBJ1-6; TRBD1 matches at 8 bases. J was trimmed by 7 bases and V by 1 base; bases with no gene match: 3. The CDR3 loop spans 15 amino acids. Germline V gene lookup returns CDR1 SNHLY and CDR2 FYNNEI. The CDR3 sequence is CASSEDRGFNSPLHF. The CDR3 DNA sequence: TGTGCCAGCAGTGAAGACAGGGGGTTCAATTCACCCCTCCACTTT.

This clone was seen only a few times. The genes are TRBV5-1 and TRBJ2-5, with D possibly being TRBD2 (5 bases). Germline V CDR1 and CDR2: SGHRS, YFSETQ. CDR3 length: 14 amino acids. V was pared by 2 bases and J by 4 bases, with 12 bases between. In DNA, the CDR3 is TGCGCCAGCAGCTTCCCGAAGAGCGGAGAGACCCAGTACTTC. This codes for CASSFPKSGETQYF.

This chain links TRBV18 with TRBJ1-5; 8 positions agree with TRBD1. The germline V gene encodes CDR1 KGHSH and CDR2 LQKENI. This CDR3 contains 15 residues. Trimming at V came to 2 bases and at J to 4 bases, leaving 4 bases not matched to a gene. CDR3 nucleotide sequence: TGTGCCAGCTCACCAGACAGGGGACCTAATCAGCCCCAGCATTTT. This translates into CASSPDRGPNQPQHF.

This rearrangement joins TRBV10-1 to TRBJ2-1; TRBD1 agrees at 11 bases. With 2 bases clipped from V and 8 bases from J, the junction kept 8 bases outside the gene matches. CDR3 length: 16 amino acids. From germline, CDR1 is WNHNN and CDR2 SYGVQD (reference sequence). Here the CDR3 DNA reads TGCGCCAGCAGTGAGCTAGGGACAGGGGGGAATGATGAGCAGTTCTTC. It translates to CASSELGTGGNDEQFF.

In its sample, this clone was seen a few times. V gene TRBV5-1 combines with J gene TRBJ2-3; D ambiguous. The germline V gene has CDR1 SGHRS and CDR2 YFSETQ. Between the trimmed V and J ends, which lost 1 base and 0 bases, there was a span of 6 bases. The CDR3 is 14 amino acids. This chain's CDR3 is CASSLPDSTDTQYF. The CDR3 coding sequence is TGCGCCAGCAGCTTGCCAGATAGCACAGATACGCAGTATTTT.

The DNA for the CDR3 is TGCGCCAGCAGCTTGGTCCAGGGTTTGGGCACCGGGGAGCTGTTTTTT. Its protein product is CASSLVQGLGTGELFF. The chain couples TRBV5-1 to TRBJ2-2, with a tentative D call TRBD1 (5 bases). The CDR3 covers 16 residues. V was clipped by 0 bases and J by 4 bases, with 13 bases between them. Germline CDR1 SGHRS, CDR2 YFSETQ.